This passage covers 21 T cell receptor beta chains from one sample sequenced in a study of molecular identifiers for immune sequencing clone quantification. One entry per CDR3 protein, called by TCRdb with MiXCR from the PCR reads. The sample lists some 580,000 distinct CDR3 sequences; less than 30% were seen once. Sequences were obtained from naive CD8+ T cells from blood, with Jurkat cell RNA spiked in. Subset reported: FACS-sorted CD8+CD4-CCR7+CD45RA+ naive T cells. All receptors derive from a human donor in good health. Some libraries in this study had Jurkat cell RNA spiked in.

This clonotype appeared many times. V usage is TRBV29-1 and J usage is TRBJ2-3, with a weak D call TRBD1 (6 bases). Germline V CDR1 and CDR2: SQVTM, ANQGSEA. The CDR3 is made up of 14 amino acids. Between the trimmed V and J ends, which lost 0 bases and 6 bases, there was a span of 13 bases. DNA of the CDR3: TGCAGCGTTGAAGAGGCAGGGGAAACGGATACGCAGTATTTT. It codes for CSVEEAGETDTQYF.

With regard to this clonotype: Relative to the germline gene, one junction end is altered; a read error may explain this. The CDR3 coding sequence is TGCGCCAGCAGCCAAGAAAGGACGGTACTAGCCAGAAACATTCAGTACTTC. The encoded protein is CASSQERTVLARNIQYF. V is TRBV4-1 and J is TRBJ2-4, with D maybe TRBD2 (6 bases). The CDR3 covers 17 residues. CDR1 is MGHRA and CDR2 is YSYEKL in the germline V gene.

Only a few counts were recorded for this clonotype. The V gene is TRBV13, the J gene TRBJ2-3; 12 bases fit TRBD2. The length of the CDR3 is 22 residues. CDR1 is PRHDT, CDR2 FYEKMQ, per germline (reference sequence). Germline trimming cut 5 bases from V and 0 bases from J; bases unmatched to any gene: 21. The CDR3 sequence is CASSLTSGLAGLDHPSTDTQYF. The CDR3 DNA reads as TGTGCCAGCAGCCTCACTTCGGGACTAGCGGGTCTTGACCACCCTAGCACAGATACGCAGTATTTT.

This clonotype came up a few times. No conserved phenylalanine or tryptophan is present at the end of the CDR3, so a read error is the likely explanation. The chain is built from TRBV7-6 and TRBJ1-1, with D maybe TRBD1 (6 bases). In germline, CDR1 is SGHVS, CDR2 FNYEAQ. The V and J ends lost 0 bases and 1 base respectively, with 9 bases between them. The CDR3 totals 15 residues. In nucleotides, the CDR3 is TGTGCCAGCAGCTTAGCAAGGGGGGCGAACACTGAAGCTTTCTCT. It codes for CASSLARGANTEAFS.

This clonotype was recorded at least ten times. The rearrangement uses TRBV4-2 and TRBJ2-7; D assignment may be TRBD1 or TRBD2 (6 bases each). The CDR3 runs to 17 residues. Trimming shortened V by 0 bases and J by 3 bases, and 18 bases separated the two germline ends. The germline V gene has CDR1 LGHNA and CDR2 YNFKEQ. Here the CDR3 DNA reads TGTGCCAGCAGCCAAGAGGGCAGCCGGGGGCGGCACTACGAGCAGTACTTC. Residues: CASSQEGSRGRHYEQYF.

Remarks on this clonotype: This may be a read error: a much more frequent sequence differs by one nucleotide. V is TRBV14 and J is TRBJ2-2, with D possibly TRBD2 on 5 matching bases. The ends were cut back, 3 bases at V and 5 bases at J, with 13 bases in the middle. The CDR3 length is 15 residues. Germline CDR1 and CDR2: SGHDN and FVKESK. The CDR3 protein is CASSQTGFLTGELFF. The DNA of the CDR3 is TGTGCCAGCAGCCAGACGGGATTTTTGACCGGGGAGCTGTTTTTT.

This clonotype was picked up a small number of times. The CDR3 bases are TGCAGTGCTAGAGACTTCAGGGGGGGGGCAGATACGCAGTATTTT. Its translation: CSARDFRGGADTQYF. The V gene is TRBV20-1, the J gene TRBJ2-3; D might be TRBD1 or TRBD2, each matching 7 bases. V lost 0 bases to trimming and J lost 4 bases, with 14 bases between them. The CDR3 length is 15 residues. Germline assignment: CDR1 DFQATT and CDR2 SNEGSKA (reference sequence).

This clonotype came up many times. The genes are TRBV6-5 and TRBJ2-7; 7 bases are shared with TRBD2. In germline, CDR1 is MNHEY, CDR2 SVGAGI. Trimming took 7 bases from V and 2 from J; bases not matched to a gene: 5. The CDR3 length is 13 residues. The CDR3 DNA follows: TGTGCCAGCATTGACGGGACTACCTACGAGCAGTACTTC. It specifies CASIDGTTYEQYF.

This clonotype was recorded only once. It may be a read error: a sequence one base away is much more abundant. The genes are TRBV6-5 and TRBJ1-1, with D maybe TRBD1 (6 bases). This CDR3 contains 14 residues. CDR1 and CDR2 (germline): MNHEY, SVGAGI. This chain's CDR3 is CASSYYRVSTAAFF. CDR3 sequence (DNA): TGTGCCAGCAGTTACTACAGGGTATCCACTGCAGCTTTCTTT.

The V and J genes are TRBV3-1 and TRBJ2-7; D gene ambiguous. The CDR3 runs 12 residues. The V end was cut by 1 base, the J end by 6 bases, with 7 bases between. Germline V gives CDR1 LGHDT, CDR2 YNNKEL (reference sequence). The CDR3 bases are TGTGCCAGCAGCCAAGGGGCCCCCGAGCAGTACTTC. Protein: CASSQGAPEQYF.

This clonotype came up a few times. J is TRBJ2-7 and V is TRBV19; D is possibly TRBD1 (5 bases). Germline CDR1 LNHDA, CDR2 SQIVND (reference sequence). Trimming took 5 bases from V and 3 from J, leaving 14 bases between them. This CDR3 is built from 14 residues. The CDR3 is CASSATQGIYEQYF. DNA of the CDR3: TGTGCCAGTAGTGCAACCCAGGGAATCTACGAGCAGTACTTC. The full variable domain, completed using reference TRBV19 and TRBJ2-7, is DGGITQSPKYLFRKEGQNVTLSCEQNLNHDAMYWYRQDPGQGLRLIYYSQIVNDFQKGDIAEGYSVSREKKESFPLTVTSAQKNPTAFYLCASSATQGIYEQYFGPGTRLTVT.

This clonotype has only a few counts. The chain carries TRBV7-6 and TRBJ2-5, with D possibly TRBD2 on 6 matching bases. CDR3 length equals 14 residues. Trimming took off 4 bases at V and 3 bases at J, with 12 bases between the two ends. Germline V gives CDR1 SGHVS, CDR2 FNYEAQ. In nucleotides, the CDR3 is TGTGCCAGCAGCTGGGAGGTTGGCGAAGAGACCCAGTACTTC. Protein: CASSWEVGEETQYF.

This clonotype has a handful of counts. For the CDR3, the DNA is TGTGCCAGCGGGACAGGGATCGGGGTCAATCAGCCCCAGCATTTT. The encoded protein is CASGTGIGVNQPQHF. The genes are TRBV19 and TRBJ1-5; 9 nucleotides match TRBD1. Trimming took 9 bases from V and 3 from J; bases not matched to a gene: 9. The germline V gene has CDR1 LNHDA and CDR2 SQIVND (reference sequence). The CDR3 has 15 amino acids.

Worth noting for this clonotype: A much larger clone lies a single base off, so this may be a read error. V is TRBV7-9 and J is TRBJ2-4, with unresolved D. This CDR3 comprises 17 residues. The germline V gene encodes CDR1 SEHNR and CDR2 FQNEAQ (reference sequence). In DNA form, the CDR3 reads TGTGCCCGCAGCCCGTTGTTAGGAGAGGAGGCCAAAAACATTCAGTACTTC. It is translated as CARSPLLGEEAKNIQYF.

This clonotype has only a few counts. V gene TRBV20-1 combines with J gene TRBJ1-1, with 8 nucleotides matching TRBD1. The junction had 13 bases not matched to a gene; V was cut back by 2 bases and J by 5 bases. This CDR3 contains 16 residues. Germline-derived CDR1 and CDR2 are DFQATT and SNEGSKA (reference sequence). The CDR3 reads CSARPLLTGAGTEAFF. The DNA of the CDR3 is TGCAGTGCTAGACCCCTACTGACAGGGGCAGGTACTGAAGCTTTCTTT.

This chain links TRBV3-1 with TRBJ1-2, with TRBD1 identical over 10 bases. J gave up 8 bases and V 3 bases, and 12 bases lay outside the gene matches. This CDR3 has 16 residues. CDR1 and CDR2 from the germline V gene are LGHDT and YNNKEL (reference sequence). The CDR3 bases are TGTGCCAGCAGCCACGACCCCCCGGGACAGGGGCAGGGCTACACCTTC. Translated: CASSHDPPGQGQGYTF.

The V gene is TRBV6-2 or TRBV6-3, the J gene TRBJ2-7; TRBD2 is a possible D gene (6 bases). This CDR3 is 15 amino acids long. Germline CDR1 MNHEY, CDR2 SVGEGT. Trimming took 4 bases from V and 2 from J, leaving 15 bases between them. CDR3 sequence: CASSSPEGLAYEQYF. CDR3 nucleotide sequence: TGTGCCAGCAGTTCCCCGGAGGGGCTGGCCTACGAGCAGTACTTC.

CDR3 protein: CASSSPPPGLTRTGELFF. CDR3 DNA sequence: TGTGCCAGCAGCTCCCCTCCCCCGGGGCTCACGAGGACCGGGGAGCTGTTTTTT. The chain couples TRBV7-9 to TRBJ2-2, with D possibly called TRBD1 or TRBD2 (5 bases each). Per germline, CDR1 SEHNR and CDR2 FQNEAQ (reference sequence). CDR3 length: 18 amino acids. The V and J ends lost 4 bases and 5 bases respectively, with 23 bases between them.

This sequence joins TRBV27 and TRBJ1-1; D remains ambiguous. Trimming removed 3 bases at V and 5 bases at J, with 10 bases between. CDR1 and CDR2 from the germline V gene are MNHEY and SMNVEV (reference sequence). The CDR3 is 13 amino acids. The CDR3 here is CASSFSVWTEAFF. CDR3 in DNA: TGTGCCAGCAGTTTCAGTGTGTGGACTGAAGCTTTCTTT.

CDR3 region: CASRRDGAYEQYF. The CDR3 DNA is TGTGCCAGCAGAAGGGACGGAGCCTACGAGCAGTACTTC. The chain employs TRBV14 and TRBJ2-7; D might be TRBD1 or TRBD2, each matching 5 bases. This CDR3 comprises 13 residues. V was shortened by 6 bases and J by 2 bases, with 11 bases between the two germline ends. Germline values: CDR1 SGHDN, CDR2 FVKESK.

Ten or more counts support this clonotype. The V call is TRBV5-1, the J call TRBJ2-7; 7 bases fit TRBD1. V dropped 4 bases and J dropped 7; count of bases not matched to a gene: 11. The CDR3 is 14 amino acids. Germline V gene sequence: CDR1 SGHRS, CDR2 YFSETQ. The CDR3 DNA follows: TGCGCCAGCAGCGCCCAAAGGGGGCCAGAGGAGCAGTACTTC. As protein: CASSAQRGPEEQYF. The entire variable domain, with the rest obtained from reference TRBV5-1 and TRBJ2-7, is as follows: KAGVTQTPRYLIKTRGQQVTLSCSPISGHRSVSWYQQTPGQGLQFLFEYFSETQRNKGNFPGRFSGRQFSNSRSEMNVSTLELGDSALYLCASSAQRGPEEQYFGPGTRLTVT.